The 3 T cell receptor beta chains below all came from one sample that was sequenced in a study of blood T cell repertoires in COVID-19 (dated by TCRdb to 2018 to 2021). Library method: the immunoSEQ multiplex PCR assay. TCRdb's version of the immuneACCESS table is confined to in-frame rearrangements and falls short of the full clone set. An unresolved V gene accounts for under half of the shortfall where checked; the remainder is of unknown origin. The sample includes about 220,000 clones, with around 83% observed a single time. The ten largest clonotypes hold about 1.3% of the sample. Sequencing was done on a sample of PBMCs or T cells enriched from blood (not recorded which). The origin of the receptors is a woman aged 40 to 55 with acute COVID-19.

In nucleotides, the CDR3 is TGTGCCAGCAGCTTAAGGACGGCACAGGGGGCGCGGAATTCACCCCTCCACTTT. Its translation: CASSLRTAQGARNSPLHF. V usage is TRBV7-8 and J usage is TRBJ1-6; 9 bases match TRBD1. The CDR3 length is 18 residues. The germline gives CDR1 SGHVS, CDR2 FQNEAQ. The junction had 12 bases not matched to a gene; V was cut back by 2 bases and J by 7 bases.

The V gene is TRBV5-1, the J gene TRBJ2-3; 7 bases are shared with TRBD1. From germline, CDR1 is SGHRS and CDR2 YFSETQ. CDR3 size: 14 residues. The trim removed 3 bases at V and 1 base at J, leaving 2 bases unmatched. CDR3 nucleotide sequence: TGCGCCAGCAGCTCAACAGGGGGCACAGATACGCAGTATTTT. It codes for CASSSTGGTDTQYF.

This clone was detected a few times. The rearrangement links TRBV9 to TRBJ1-2, with D hard to call. V was trimmed by 0 bases and J by 4 bases, leaving 4 bases between them. The germline CDR1 and CDR2 sequences are SGDLS and YYNGEE. The CDR3 is 12 residues long. The CDR3 bases are TGTGCCAGCAGCGTAGCGAGCTATGGCTACACCTTC. It is translated as CASSVASYGYTF.